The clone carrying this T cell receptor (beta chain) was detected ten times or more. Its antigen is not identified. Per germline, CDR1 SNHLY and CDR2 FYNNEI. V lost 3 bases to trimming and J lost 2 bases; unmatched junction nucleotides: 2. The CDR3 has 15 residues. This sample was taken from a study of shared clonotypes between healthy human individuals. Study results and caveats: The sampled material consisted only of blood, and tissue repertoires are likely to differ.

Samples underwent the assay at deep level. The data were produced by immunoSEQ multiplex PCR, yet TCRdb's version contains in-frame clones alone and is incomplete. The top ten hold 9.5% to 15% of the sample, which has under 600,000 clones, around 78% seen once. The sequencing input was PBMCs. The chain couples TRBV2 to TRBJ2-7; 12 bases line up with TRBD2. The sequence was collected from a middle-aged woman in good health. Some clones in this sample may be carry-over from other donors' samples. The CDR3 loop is CASSELAGGPYEQYF. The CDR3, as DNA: TGTGCCAGCAGTGAGCTAGCGGGAGGGCCCTACGAGCAGTACTTC.